Shown below are 31 T cell receptor beta chains from a single sample sequenced in a study of immune evolution from preneoplasia to lung adenocarcinoma. Profiled with immunoSEQ multiplex PCR; TCRdb holds only in-frame clones, not every one. The table records about 5,000 clones, 80% to 90% of them present only once. The sequencing sample was made of FFPE atypical adenomatous hyperplasia tissue from the lung. Described subset: atypical adenomatous hyperplasia (AAH), lung preneoplasia. These receptors were obtained from a person between 65 and 79 years old with lung adenocarcinoma.

This rearrangement joins TRBV5-1 to TRBJ2-7, with D possibly TRBD2 on 7 matching bases. From germline, CDR1 is SGHRS and CDR2 YFSETQ. This CDR3 spans 16 amino acids. V was trimmed by 0 bases and J by 1 base, leaving 14 bases between them. The CDR3 sequence: CASSLGGGGSSYEQYF. In DNA form, the CDR3 reads TGCGCCAGCAGCTTGGGGGGAGGGGGAAGTTCCTACGAGCAGTACTTC.

V is TRBV6-1 and J is TRBJ2-4, with 8 bases identical to TRBD1. Looked up from germline, CDR1 is MNHNS and CDR2 is SASEGT. The CDR3 spans 16 residues. V lost 2 bases, J lost 4 bases, and 7 bases stayed unmatched. Here the CDR3 DNA reads TGTGCCAGCAGTGAACGATGGGACAGGAATAAAAACATTCAGTACTTC. This sequence encodes CASSERWDRNKNIQYF.

This chain joins TRBV19 and TRBJ2-1, with TRBD2 identical over 7 bases. Trimming cost V 5 bases and J 9 bases; bases outside gene matches: 16. This CDR3 has 16 amino acids. Germline V lookup: CDR1 LNHDA, CDR2 SQIVND (reference sequence). The CDR3 reads CASSQRARAGRSEQFF. The CDR3 coding sequence is TGTGCCAGTAGTCAACGGGCTCGAGCGGGGCGATCTGAGCAGTTCTTC. The whole variable domain, remainder taken from reference TRBV19 and TRBJ2-1, is DGGITQSPKYLFRKEGQNVTLSCEQNLNHDAMYWYRQDPGQGLRLIYYSQIVNDFQKGDIAEGYSVSREKKESFPLTVTSAQKNPTAFYLCASSQRARAGRSEQFFGPGTRLTVL.

In its sample, this clone was seen once. This chain links TRBV23-1 with TRBJ2-1, with D perhaps matching TRBD1 or TRBD2 (6 bases each). TRBV23-1 is an open reading frame whose function is uncertain. Trimming took 2 bases from V and 8 from J, leaving 19 bases between them. The CDR3 contains 16 residues. CDR3 in amino acids: CASSQGRGDVYDEQFF. The CDR3 nucleotides read TGCGCCAGCAGTCAAGGAAGGGGGGACGTTTACGATGAGCAGTTCTTC.

Worth noting for this clone: Relative to the germline gene, one junction end is altered; a read error may explain this. The rearrangement uses TRBV6-1 and TRBJ1-2, with TRBD1 matching over 7 bases. Per the germline V gene, CDR1 is MNHNS and CDR2 is SASEGT. The CDR3 contains 14 residues. In nucleotides, the CDR3 is TGTGCCAGCAGGGAAGGGGACAGATACTATGGCTACACCTTC. Translating it yields CASREGDRYYGYTF.

The chain is built from TRBV5-6 and TRBJ2-5; D tentatively reads TRBD1 or TRBD2 (6 bases each). This CDR3 has 17 residues. Between the trimmed V and J ends, which lost 5 bases and 1 base, there was a span of 21 bases. The V gene's germline CDR1 is SGHDT and CDR2 YYEEEE. CDR3 protein: CASSLSKGRGRQETQYF. The CDR3 nucleotides are TGTGCCAGCAGTTTGAGTAAGGGCCGGGGGCGCCAAGAGACCCAGTACTTC.

This clone has just one count. The V and J genes are TRBV28 and TRBJ2-7; maybe TRBD1 (6 bases). The CDR3 contains 14 residues. Germline-derived CDR1 and CDR2 are MDHEN and SYDVKM. Trimming took 6 bases from V and 3 from J, leaving 15 bases between them. CDR3 coding DNA: TGTGCCAGCAGGTTGGACAGTACTCGCTACGAGCAGTACTTC. Its translation is CASRLDSTRYEQYF.

The chain uses TRBV19 and TRBJ2-6; 8 bases are shared with TRBD1. The V gene's germline CDR1 is LNHDA and CDR2 SQIVND (reference sequence). This CDR3 contains 18 residues. Trimming at V came to 9 bases and at J to 1 base, leaving 14 bases not matched to a gene. CDR3 in amino acids: CASNKDRGLLSGANVLTF. CDR3 sequence (DNA): TGTGCCAGCAATAAAGACAGGGGACTTTTGTCTGGGGCCAACGTCCTGACTTTC.

The chain is built from TRBV14 and TRBJ2-7, with D possibly matching TRBD1 (6 bases). Germline CDR1 SGHDN, CDR2 FVKESK. The CDR3 totals 20 residues. Between the trimmed V and J ends, which lost 0 bases and 0 bases, there was a span of 24 bases. The DNA for the CDR3 is TGTGCCAGCAGCCAAGATTCGGAAGACGAGCCCCCAGGGGACTCCTACGAGCAGTACTTC. This codes for CASSQDSEDEPPGDSYEQYF.

The chain combines TRBV30 with TRBJ2-3, with 8 bases matching TRBD1. The germline CDR1 and CDR2 sequences are GTSNPN and SVGIG (reference sequence). The junction had 10 bases not matched to a gene; V was cut back by 6 bases and J by 2 bases. CDR3 length: 15 amino acids. CDR3 coding DNA: TGTGCCTGTACACAGGGGGGACCACTCACAGATACGCAGTATTTT. This sequence encodes CACTQGGPLTDTQYF.

This clone was seen once. The gene calls are TRBV30 and TRBJ2-1; 11 nucleotides line up with TRBD2. Germline trimming cut 3 bases from V and 7 bases from J; bases unmatched to any gene: 14. Germline loops: CDR1 GTSNPN, CDR2 SVGIG (reference sequence). This CDR3 region has 17 residues. CDR3 bases: TGTGCCTGGAGCGAACTAGCGGGAGTATTAAGGGGAAATGAGCAGTTCTTC. Amino acids: CAWSELAGVLRGNEQFF.

J is TRBJ1-2 and V is TRBV27, with a weak D call TRBD1 (6 bases). The CDR3 loop spans 15 amino acids. Germline V gene lookup returns CDR1 MNHEY and CDR2 SMNVEV (reference sequence). V was cut by 0 bases and J by 3 bases, with 11 bases left in between. The CDR3 region is CASSLSQGAYYGYTF. Here the CDR3 DNA reads TGTGCCAGCAGTTTATCACAGGGAGCGTACTATGGCTACACCTTC.

The V gene is TRBV5-1, the J gene TRBJ1-5; D gene unclear. Germline loops: CDR1 SGHRS, CDR2 YFSETQ. This CDR3 has 14 residues. The ends were cut back, 1 base at V and 1 base at J, with 6 bases in the middle. The CDR3 region is CASSLSGSNQPQHF. CDR3 sequence (DNA): TGCGCCAGCAGCTTGTCCGGGAGCAATCAGCCCCAGCATTTT.

This clone was found a few times. The rearrangement links TRBV11-2 to TRBJ2-1; perhaps TRBD2 as D (6 bases). The CDR3 covers 20 residues. Trimming left V 0 bases short and J 7 bases short, with 28 bases between. CDR1 is SGHAT and CDR2 is FQNNGV in the germline V gene. The CDR3: CASSLESVLLGAGAGNEQFF. The CDR3 nucleotides read TGTGCCAGCAGCTTAGAATCGGTGTTACTAGGAGCGGGTGCGGGGAATGAGCAGTTCTTC. Complete variable domain (other parts from reference TRBV11-2 and TRBJ2-1): EAGVAQSPRYKIIEKRQSVAFWCNPISGHATLYWYQQILGQGPKLLIQFQNNGVVDDSQLPKDRFSAERLKGVDSTLKIQPAKLEDSAVYLCASSLESVLLGAGAGNEQFFGPGTRLTVL.

A single count supports this clone. The chain combines TRBV4-1 with TRBJ1-5; D remains ambiguous. This CDR3 spans 16 amino acids. V was clipped by 6 bases and J by 6 bases, with 21 bases between them. CDR1 is MGHRA and CDR2 is YSYEKL in the germline V gene. The CDR3 DNA follows: TGCGCCAGCAGTGCAAGGGTTGGGGAGGGTCGTCAGCCCCAGCATTTT. Protein product: CASSARVGEGRQPQHF.

The rearrangement joins TRBV19 to TRBJ2-3; D gene ambiguous. The CDR3 consists of 11 residues. From germline, CDR1 is LNHDA and CDR2 SQIVND (reference sequence). Trimming removed 6 bases from V and 2 bases from J, with 3 bases in between. The CDR3 sequence: CASRLTDTQYF. The CDR3 nucleotides read TGTGCCAGTAGGCTCACAGATACGCAGTATTTT.

The chain employs TRBV2 and TRBJ1-5, with 10 bases lining up with TRBD1. Germline CDR1 is SNHLY and CDR2 is FYNNEI. The junction had 2 bases not matched to a gene; V was cut back by 5 bases and J by 4 bases. The length of the CDR3 is 14 residues. The CDR3 DNA is TGTGCCAGCAGTAAGGGACAGGGGAATCAGCCCCAGCATTTT. This encodes CASSKGQGNQPQHF.

J is TRBJ2-3 and V is TRBV11-2, with 11 bases aligning to TRBD2. Germline CDR1 and CDR2: SGHAT and FQNNGV. The CDR3 runs 17 residues. After removal of 1 base from V and 5 bases from J, the junction contained 8 bases not matched to a gene. CDR3 loop: CASSLALLAGAGDTQYF. The CDR3, as DNA: TGTGCCAGCAGCTTAGCCCTACTAGCGGGGGCCGGAGATACGCAGTATTTT. Full variable domain (rest looked up from reference TRBV11-2 and TRBJ2-3): EAGVAQSPRYKIIEKRQSVAFWCNPISGHATLYWYQQILGQGPKLLIQFQNNGVVDDSQLPKDRFSAERLKGVDSTLKIQPAKLEDSAVYLCASSLALLAGAGDTQYFGPGTRLTVL.

This chain joins TRBV7-8 and TRBJ2-7; TRBD2 matches 9 bases. The germline CDR1 and CDR2 sequences are SGHVS and FQNEAQ. J was trimmed by 0 bases and V by 1 base; bases with no gene match: 7. CDR3 size: 17 residues. The CDR3 nucleotides are TGTGCCAGCAGCTTAGTAGTGACTAGCGGCTTCTCCTACGAGCAGTACTTC. This gives the protein CASSLVVTSGFSYEQYF.

This chain uses TRBV6-1 with TRBJ1-5, with TRBD1 as a possible D gene (5 bases). This CDR3 comprises 15 residues. Germline V gene sequence: CDR1 MNHNS, CDR2 SASEGT. The ends were cut back, 1 base at V and 7 bases at J, with 14 bases in the middle. CDR3 sequence reads: CASSEGSGLVQPQHF. DNA of the CDR3: TGTGCCAGCAGTGAAGGGTCAGGGTTAGTACAGCCCCAGCATTTT.

For this clone: At one end the junction does not follow the germline gene, possibly because of a read error. The V call is TRBV11-1, the J call TRBJ2-1; 8 bases are shared with TRBD2. Germline V lookup: CDR1 SGHAT, CDR2 FQDESV (reference sequence). The CDR3 length is 15 residues. CDR3 nucleotides: TGTGCCAGCAGCGTCACTAGCGGTTCCTACAATAAGCAGTTCTTC. This encodes CASSVTSGSYNKQFF.

Here the CDR3 reads CASSPSSPEFYTGELFF. CDR3 DNA sequence: TGTGCCAGCAGCCCTAGCTCCCCAGAATTTTACACCGGGGAGCTGTTTTTT. The V call is TRBV7-9, the J call TRBJ2-2, with D possibly matching TRBD2 (5 bases). The CDR3 is made up of 17 amino acids. Per the germline V gene, CDR1 is SEHNR and CDR2 is FQNEAQ (reference sequence). The V end lost 5 bases, the J end lost 3 bases, and 19 bases lay between the germline ends.

This chain connects TRBV5-1 to TRBJ2-3; TRBD2 agrees at 9 bases. Per the germline V gene, CDR1 is SGHRS and CDR2 is YFSETQ. CDR3 length: 16 amino acids. V was clipped by 0 bases and J by 3 bases; unmatched bases: 5. The CDR3 region is CASSLAAGGATDTQYF. CDR3 DNA sequence: TGCGCCAGCAGCTTGGCAGCGGGAGGAGCGACAGATACGCAGTATTTT.

A word on this clone: Other DNA sequences of this sample code for an identical CDR3. The CDR3 DNA sequence: TGTGCCAGCAGCGTAGTAGGCCGTCGAGGAAAAGAGACCCAGTACTTC. Its translation is CASSVVGRRGKETQYF. The chain carries TRBV9 and TRBJ2-5; D is unresolved. The V gene's germline CDR1 is SGDLS and CDR2 YYNGEE. The CDR3 is 16 amino acids. Trimming cost V 0 bases and J 3 bases, with 15 bases left between them.

The chain carries TRBV5-5 and TRBJ1-5; no definite D call. Germline V gives CDR1 SGHKS, CDR2 YYEKEE (reference sequence). This CDR3 has 18 residues. Trimming left V 1 base short and J 2 bases short, with 19 bases between. The CDR3 region has the DNA TGTGCCAGCAGCTTGAATATCGATTCGTGGAGACGCAATCAGCCCCAGCATTTT. It encodes CASSLNIDSWRRNQPQHF. Full variable domain (remainder filled in from reference TRBV5-5 and TRBJ1-5): DAGVTQSPTHLIKTRGQQVTLRCSPISGHKSVSWYQQVLGQGPQFIFQYYEKEERGRGNFPDRFSARQFPNYSSELNVNALLLGDSALYLCASSLNIDSWRRNQPQHFGDGTRLSIL.

The rearrangement joins TRBV5-1 to TRBJ2-7, with D possibly being TRBD2 (5 bases). This CDR3 contains 13 residues. Trimming removed 0 bases at V and 7 bases at J, with 11 bases between. Germline CDR1 is SGHRS and CDR2 is YFSETQ. CDR3 residues: CASSLVSSWEQYF. The CDR3 nucleotides read TGCGCCAGCAGCTTGGTGTCTAGCTGGGAGCAGTACTTC.

The chain is built from TRBV15 and TRBJ2-5; 7 bases match TRBD2. The junction had 8 bases not matched to a gene; V was cut back by 5 bases and J by 2 bases. CDR3 size: 15 residues. The germline gives CDR1 LNHNV, CDR2 YYDKDF (reference sequence). The CDR3 nucleotides are TGTGCCACCAGCCCGGGGCTAGCGGCTCAAGAGACCCAGTACTTC. Its translation: CATSPGLAAQETQYF. The full variable domain, its missing parts supplied by reference TRBV15 and TRBJ2-5, is DAMVIQNPRYQVTQFGKPVTLSCSQTLNHNVMYWYQQKSSQAPKLLFHYYDKDFNNEADTPDNFQSRRPNTSFCFLDIRSPGLGDTAMYLCATSPGLAAQETQYFGPGTRLLVL.

This sequence joins TRBV14 and TRBJ2-2, with 11 bases matching TRBD2. This CDR3 has 15 amino acids. Per germline, CDR1 SGHDN and CDR2 FVKESK. V shed 10 bases, J shed 4 bases, and the junction held 8 bases outside the gene matches. CDR3 nucleotide sequence: TGTGCCACCATGCTAGCGGGAGGTGGCACCGGGGAGCTGTTTTTT. This encodes CATMLAGGGTGELFF.

The chain couples TRBV7-2 to TRBJ2-7, with 8 bases identical to TRBD1. The J segment lost 1 base and the V segment lost 1 base, leaving 3 bases of the junction unmatched. CDR1 SGHTA and CDR2 FQGNSA come from the germline V gene. This CDR3 is built from 15 residues. CDR3 amino acids: CASSLGQGLSYEQYF. The CDR3 DNA is TGTGCCAGCAGCTTAGGACAGGGGCTATCCTACGAGCAGTACTTC.

V and J are TRBV28 and TRBJ2-5; D unresolved. From germline, CDR1 is MDHEN and CDR2 SYDVKM. The germline V and J ends were trimmed by 7 bases and 4 bases, with 19 bases remaining between them. This CDR3 region has 15 residues. Here the CDR3 DNA reads TGTGCCAGCAAAACCCCTTCGACCATAGTAGAGACCCAGTACTTC. Protein sequence: CASKTPSTIVETQYF.

The chain carries TRBV10-2 and TRBJ2-7, with TRBD1 matching over 8 bases. Looked up from germline, CDR1 is WSHSY and CDR2 is SAAADI. With V trimmed by 5 bases and J by 2 bases, 8 bases remained unmatched. This CDR3 is built from 15 residues. CDR3 nucleotide sequence: TGCGCCAGCAGTTTAAGGGCGACAGGGGCCTACGAGCAGTACTTC. It yields the protein CASSLRATGAYEQYF.